The clone carrying this T cell receptor (beta chain) appeared many times. Its antigen is not identified. TCRdb reanalysed the RT-PCR reads using MiXCR and keeps one entry per CDR3 protein. The sample contains around 150,000 distinct CDR3 sequences, approximately 10% of which appear only once. The data stem from a study of response to subunit inactivated influenza vaccine. Points from the study as a whole: It was suggested by the authors that few new T cells are recruited by each seasonal influenza vaccination.

V was cut by 6 bases and J by 5 bases, with 10 bases left in between. This CDR3 comprises 13 residues. The sequencing here drew on non-naive T cells sorted from PBMCs, taken about 40 days after vaccination. The chain links TRBV12-3 or TRBV12-4 to TRBJ2-2; weak D call: TRBD1 (6 bases). This clonotype was obtained from a man between 50 and 59 years old who received an inactivated influenza vaccine. CDR3 protein: CASSRTGTGELFF. In DNA, the CDR3 is TGTGCCAGCAGCCGAACAGGGACCGGGGAGCTGTTTTTT.